These 3 T cell receptor beta chains came from one sample sequenced in a study of blood T cells in healthy people across ages. Sample-barcoded 5' priming and a J-beta primer mix drove a second PCR of roughly 6 to 12 cycles. TCRdb reprocessed the 5' RACE reads with MiXCR, giving one entry per CDR3 protein. In the table there are about 1,000,000 distinct CDR3 sequences, more than 35% of which are singletons. Sequences were obtained from blood. The receptor source for this set is a woman aged 55-69 years in good health.

The CDR3 DNA reads as TGCAGCGTCAGGGGGTGGGGGTTAGTGACCCAGTACTTC. This codes for CSVRGWGLVTQYF. V and J are TRBV29-1 and TRBJ2-7, with 7 bases matching TRBD1. The end of the DNA fits TRBJ2-5 better, so the J call may be wrong. The CDR3 covers 13 residues. The germline CDR1 and CDR2 sequences are SQVTM and ANQGSEA.

CDR3: CASGRSHNEKLFF. The DNA for the CDR3 is TGTGCCAGCGGAAGGAGCCATAATGAAAAACTGTTTTTT. The chain uses TRBV7-9 and TRBJ1-4; D is unclear. V shed 8 bases and J shed 4 bases, with 11 bases lying between them. The CDR3 runs to 13 residues. Germline values: CDR1 SEHNR, CDR2 FQNEAQ (reference sequence).

In its sample, this clonotype was seen a few times. V and J are TRBV4-1 and TRBJ1-4; 10 bases map to TRBD1. CDR1 MGHRA and CDR2 YSYEKL come from the germline V gene. V was pared by 2 bases and J by 0 bases, with 9 bases of the junction left unmatched. The length of the CDR3 is 19 residues. The CDR3 sequence is CASSQPGTGVLATNEKLFF. For the CDR3, the DNA is TGCGCCAGCAGCCAACCCGGGACAGGGGTACTTGCAACTAATGAAAAACTGTTTTTT.